Each of the 19 T cell receptor beta chains below was sequenced from the same sample in a study of blood T cells in healthy people across ages. Primers used in a second PCR of about 7 to 12 cycles were a sample-barcoded 5' primer and a J-beta primer mix. TCRdb analysed the 5' RACE reads with MiXCR anew, one entry per CDR3 protein. The data contain 1.5 million to 2 million distinct CDR3 sequences, roughly 30% of them singletons. Source material: blood. Every receptor here comes from a woman in her thirties in good health.

This rearrangement joins TRBV28 to TRBJ2-7; the D gene is possibly TRBD1 (5 bases). Trimming removed 6 bases at V and 6 bases at J, with 21 bases between. CDR1 and CDR2 from the germline V gene are MDHEN and SYDVKM. The CDR3 covers 15 residues. The CDR3 spells CASRPKDTDSGEQYF. CDR3 sequence (DNA): TGTGCCAGCAGACCGAAGGACACCGACTCCGGCGAGCAGTACTTC.

This clonotype occurred a few times. The chain employs TRBV20-1 and TRBJ2-1, with 8 bases identical to TRBD2. Germline V gene sequence: CDR1 DFQATT, CDR2 SNEGSKA (reference sequence). Losses at the gene ends were 4 bases for V and 0 bases for J; bases not matched to a gene: 5. The CDR3 covers 15 residues. The CDR3 sequence: CSAIGGRSSYNEQFF. CDR3 in DNA: TGCAGTGCTATCGGCGGGAGGAGCTCCTACAATGAGCAGTTCTTC.

Concerning this clonotype: This may be a read error: a much more frequent sequence differs by one nucleotide. The chain has TRBV28 and TRBJ1-2; TRBD1 aligns across 10 bases. Per the germline V gene, CDR1 is MDHEN and CDR2 is SYDVKM. CDR3 length: 15 residues. CDR3 loop: CASSFDRGHIYGCTF. The CDR3 nucleotides are TGTGCCAGCAGTTTCGACAGGGGGCATATCTATGGCTGCACCTTC.

This clonotype was seen more than once but under ten times. J is TRBJ1-5 and V is TRBV5-1; tentative D call: TRBD1 (5 bases). The CDR3 consists of 15 residues. The germline CDR1 and CDR2 sequences are SGHRS and YFSETQ. Deletions cut 0 bases from V and 3 bases from J, with 10 bases between. Here the CDR3 reads CASSLVSGVNQPQHF. The CDR3 region has the DNA TGCGCCAGCAGCTTGGTCTCGGGGGTCAATCAGCCCCAGCATTTT. Supplemented by reference TRBV5-1 and TRBJ1-5, the full variable domain reads KAGVTQTPRYLIKTRGQQVTLSCSPISGHRSVSWYQQTPGQGLQFLFEYFSETQRNKGNFPGRFSGRQFSNSRSEMNVSTLELGDSALYLCASSLVSGVNQPQHFGDGTRLSIL.

The chain links TRBV5-1 to TRBJ2-5; 7 positions match TRBD1. V gave up 1 base and J gave up 5 bases; unmatched junction bases: 5. The germline V gene encodes CDR1 SGHRS and CDR2 YFSETQ. The CDR3 is 14 amino acids. CDR3 nucleotides: TGCGCCAGCAGCTTGAGGGGGCTTTGGGAGACCCAGTACTTC. Translation gives CASSLRGLWETQYF. The variable domain in full, completed from reference TRBV5-1 and TRBJ2-5, reads KAGVTQTPRYLIKTRGQQVTLSCSPISGHRSVSWYQQTPGQGLQFLFEYFSETQRNKGNFPGRFSGRQFSNSRSEMNVSTLELGDSALYLCASSLRGLWETQYFGPGTRLLVL.

In its sample, this clonotype was seen a few times. The chain links TRBV5-4 to TRBJ2-2; the D gene could be TRBD1 or TRBD2 (5 bases each). With 1 base removed from V and 6 bases from J, the gap between germline ends came to 13 bases. This CDR3 contains 15 residues. Germline CDR1 SGHNT, CDR2 YYREEE (reference sequence). The CDR3 region has the DNA TGTGCCAGCAGCTTGAATAGCGTGGGGGCCGGGGAGCTGTTTTTT. Translated: CASSLNSVGAGELFF.

This clonotype was detected many times. This sequence joins TRBV10-3 and TRBJ2-1, with 11 bases identical to TRBD2. V was pared by 11 bases and J by 8 bases, with 11 bases of the junction left unmatched. This CDR3 has 14 residues. In germline, CDR1 is ENHRY, CDR2 SYGVKD. For the CDR3, the DNA is TGTGCCTCCATAGCGGGAGGGCCTGGGGATGAGCAGTTCTTC. Amino acid sequence: CASIAGGPGDEQFF.

This clonotype was detected a few times. The CDR3 region has the DNA TGTGCCAGCAGGGGGGGGTCTGAAGCTTTCTTT. Its protein product is CASRGGSEAFF. V is TRBV27 and J is TRBJ1-1; a weak D match, TRBD1 (5 bases). V was trimmed by 6 bases and J by 6 bases, leaving 8 bases between them. CDR1 is MNHEY and CDR2 is SMNVEV in the germline V gene (reference sequence). This CDR3 region has 11 residues.

The chain recombines TRBV6-1 with TRBJ2-1; 15 positions match TRBD2. V lost 4 bases to trimming and J lost 2 bases; unmatched junction nucleotides: 6. This CDR3 comprises 18 residues. Germline loops: CDR1 MNHNS, CDR2 SASEGT. The CDR3 DNA follows: TGTGCCAGCAGTGGAGGGACTAGCGGGAGGAGCCCCTACAATGAGCAGTTCTTC. It yields the protein CASSGGTSGRSPYNEQFF.

This chain uses TRBV7-9 with TRBJ2-3, with TRBD2 matching over 9 bases. The germline CDR1 and CDR2 sequences are SEHNR and FQNEAQ (reference sequence). V dropped 0 bases and J dropped 1; count of bases not matched to a gene: 5. This CDR3 spans 17 amino acids. The CDR3, as DNA: TGTGCCAGCAGCTTAGCCCTAGCGGGGTCGGGCACAGATACGCAGTATTTT. Protein sequence: CASSLALAGSGTDTQYF.

A note on this clonotype: One end of the junction is discordant with germline, which a read error may explain. This sequence joins TRBV5-1 and TRBJ2-1; D unclear. Germline CDR1 and CDR2: SGHRS and YFSETQ. The CDR3 has 15 amino acids. The CDR3 reads CASSPLAVRYNERFF. The CDR3 region has the DNA TGCGCCAGCAGCCCCCTGGCGGTAAGGTACAATGAGCGGTTCTTC.

To note about this clonotype: This could be a read error, since a much larger clone is one nucleotide away. The V call is TRBV28, the J call TRBJ2-5; 8 bases are a match to TRBD1. J was trimmed by 11 bases and V by 5 bases; bases with no gene match: 13. The CDR3 totals 14 residues. Per the germline V gene, CDR1 is MDHEN and CDR2 is SYDVKM. This chain's CDR3 is CASSPRTGSNEQYF. CDR3 bases: TGTGCCAGCAGTCCAAGGACAGGGAGTAATGAGCAGTACTTC.

At least ten counts were recorded for this clonotype. This chain joins TRBV7-2 and TRBJ2-1; D remains unclear. Trimming removed 2 bases at V and 0 bases at J, with 8 bases between. CDR1 and CDR2 (germline): SGHTA, FQGNSA. The CDR3 length is 15 residues. The CDR3 coding sequence is TGTGCCAGCAGCTTACTAACCGGCTCCTACAATGAGCAGTTCTTC. It translates to CASSLLTGSYNEQFF.

This chain connects TRBV24-1 to TRBJ2-2; D gene uncertain. Trimming stripped 3 bases from V and 8 bases from J, with 9 bases between. CDR3 length equals 13 residues. Germline V CDR1 and CDR2: KGHDR, SFDVKD. The CDR3 DNA is TGTGCCACCAGTGATCGCCCTCGTGGGGAGCTGTTTTTT. Protein: CATSDRPRGELFF.

This chain uses TRBV12-3 or TRBV12-4 with TRBJ2-7, with 8 bases that match TRBD2. The CDR3 runs 16 residues. The junction had 9 bases not matched to a gene; V was cut back by 1 base and J by 4 bases. CDR3: CASSLESSGGFYEQYF. CDR3 nucleotides: TGTGCCAGCAGTTTAGAATCGAGCGGGGGCTTTTACGAGCAGTACTTC.

This clonotype was observed a handful of times. V usage is TRBV5-1 and J usage is TRBJ2-1, with 7 bases aligning to TRBD2. This CDR3 spans 15 amino acids. The germline gives CDR1 SGHRS, CDR2 YFSETQ. With 4 bases clipped from V and 7 bases from J, the junction kept 11 bases outside the gene matches. The CDR3 region is CASSPRGLESNEQFF. DNA for the CDR3: TGCGCCAGCAGCCCACGCGGACTAGAATCTAATGAGCAGTTCTTC. Complete variable domain (other parts from reference TRBV5-1 and TRBJ2-1): KAGVTQTPRYLIKTRGQQVTLSCSPISGHRSVSWYQQTPGQGLQFLFEYFSETQRNKGNFPGRFSGRQFSNSRSEMNVSTLELGDSALYLCASSPRGLESNEQFFGPGTRLTVL.

The chain links TRBV20-1 to TRBJ1-1, with D unclear. V was trimmed by 0 bases and J by 9 bases, leaving 11 bases between them. This CDR3 is 12 amino acids long. Germline V gene data show CDR1 as DFQATT and CDR2 as SNEGSKA (reference sequence). The CDR3 loop reads CSARDSTVKAFF. The CDR3 nucleotides read TGCAGTGCTAGAGACTCGACGGTAAAAGCTTTCTTT.

The genes are TRBV28 and TRBJ2-7; possibly TRBD1 for D (7 bases). Germline V gene sequence: CDR1 MDHEN, CDR2 SYDVKM. The CDR3 has 13 amino acids. Trimming stripped 2 bases from V and 6 bases from J, with 11 bases between. Here the CDR3 DNA reads TGTGCCAGCAGTTTACAGGGGGACTGCGAGCAGTACTTC. Residues: CASSLQGDCEQYF.

As to this clonotype: In this CDR3 the conserved last residue, phenylalanine or tryptophan, is missing, so a read error is likely. The chain recombines TRBV3-1 with TRBJ2-5; D is undetermined. The germline CDR1 and CDR2 sequences are LGHDT and YNNKEL (reference sequence). Deletions cut 4 bases from V and 4 bases from J, with 16 bases between. This CDR3 comprises 15 residues. The CDR3 sequence: CASSRLGSGRETQYV. DNA for the CDR3: TGTGCCAGCAGCCGATTAGGCTCCGGCAGAGAGACCCAGTACGTC.